One sample yielded the 17 T cell receptor beta chains listed below, sequenced in a study of shared clonotypes between healthy human individuals. Assay used: immunoSEQ multiplex PCR; TCRdb lists only in-frame clones, some missing. Seen here are about 2 million clones, approximately 94% observed once, and the top ten hold about 1.1%. CD45RO-negative cells were positively selected for CCR7, leaving out terminally differentiated effector memory CD45RA+ cells. The specimen was naive CD8+ T cells sorted from blood. Source of these receptors: a young man in good health.

As concerns this clone: Other DNA sequences in this specimen translate into the identical CDR3. The chain has TRBV4-3 and TRBJ2-3; D is undetermined. Deletions cut 1 base from V and 0 bases from J, with 5 bases between. Germline loops: CDR1 LGHNA, CDR2 YSLEER. This CDR3 comprises 14 residues. CDR3 sequence (DNA): TGCGCCAGCAGCCAAGGAAGTAGCACAGATACGCAGTATTTT. It yields the protein CASSQGSSTDTQYF.

The chain carries TRBV27 and TRBJ2-3; 7 bases map to TRBD1. Trimming took 4 bases from V and 2 from J; bases not matched to a gene: 12. CDR1 is MNHEY and CDR2 is SMNVEV in the germline V gene (reference sequence). CDR3 size: 17 residues. The CDR3 DNA reads as TGTGCCAGCAGTTCGACAGGGTACCTCCTAGACACAGATACGCAGTATTTT. Amino acids: CASSSTGYLLDTDTQYF.

This chain uses TRBV6-5 with TRBJ2-7; a weak D match, TRBD1 (6 bases). V was shortened by 5 bases and J by 2 bases, with 16 bases between the two germline ends. This CDR3 is 15 amino acids long. Per germline, CDR1 MNHEY and CDR2 SVGAGI. CDR3 in amino acids: CASSPGTIQPYEQYF. The CDR3 bases are TGTGCCAGCAGTCCCGGGACAATCCAACCCTACGAGCAGTACTTC.

DNA for the CDR3: TGTGCCTGGAGTGTACTAGCGGTCCTACCAGGCAATGAGCAGTTCTTC. Translated, it gives CAWSVLAVLPGNEQFF. V is TRBV30 and J is TRBJ2-1; TRBD2 matches 8 bases. Germline V gene lookup returns CDR1 GTSNPN and CDR2 SVGIG (reference sequence). The CDR3 has 16 amino acids. Germline trimming cut 0 bases from V and 6 bases from J; bases unmatched to any gene: 10. The entire variable domain, with the rest obtained from reference TRBV30 and TRBJ2-1, is as follows: SQTIHQWPATLVQPVGSPLSLECTVEGTSNPNLYWYRQAAGRGLQLLFYSVGIGQISSEVPQNLSASRPQDRQFILSSKKLLLSDSGFYLCAWSVLAVLPGNEQFFGPGTRLTVL.

As to this clone: Different DNA sequences within this sample yield the same CDR3. V usage is TRBV6-5 and J usage is TRBJ1-1; 7 nucleotides line up with TRBD1. This CDR3 is built from 14 residues. The V segment lost 0 bases and the J segment 5 bases; nucleotides outside the gene matches: 3. Germline V gene lookup returns CDR1 MNHEY and CDR2 SVGAGI. The CDR3 sequence: CASSYSGGWTEAFF. The CDR3 nucleotides are TGTGCCAGCAGTTACTCAGGGGGCTGGACTGAAGCTTTCTTT.

The chain combines TRBV6-6 with TRBJ2-1; 15 bases are a match to TRBD2. The V gene end was trimmed by 10 bases and the J gene end by 4 bases; junction bases not matched to a gene: 8. The CDR3 loop spans 16 amino acids. Germline lookup yields CDR1 MNHNY and CDR2 SVGAGI (reference sequence). CDR3 protein: CATRRTSGGGYNEQFF. CDR3 nucleotides: TGTGCCACCAGGCGGACTAGCGGGGGGGGATACAATGAGCAGTTCTTC.

The chain uses TRBV27 and TRBJ1-1, with 10 bases fitting TRBD1. V gave up 3 bases and J gave up 0 bases; unmatched junction bases: 4. The CDR3 spans 16 residues. The germline CDR1 and CDR2 sequences are MNHEY and SMNVEV (reference sequence). CDR3 in DNA: TGTGCCAGCAGTTTCGGACAGGGGGAATTGAACACTGAAGCTTTCTTT. It specifies CASSFGQGELNTEAFF.

This rearrangement joins TRBV7-2 to TRBJ1-6; D is undetermined. The CDR3 is made up of 14 amino acids. V was cut by 4 bases and J by 8 bases, with 12 bases left in between. Germline-derived CDR1 and CDR2 are SGHTA and FQGNSA. The CDR3 nucleotides are TGTGCCAGCAGCTCCGGGATCCCGGATTCACCCCTCCACTTT. This encodes CASSSGIPDSPLHF. Supplemented by reference TRBV7-2 and TRBJ1-6, the full variable domain reads GAGVSQSPSNKVTEKGKDVELRCDPISGHTALYWYRQSLGQGLEFLIYFQGNSAPDKSGLPSDRFSAERTGGSVSTLTIQRTQQEDSAVYLCASSSGIPDSPLHFGNGTRLTVT.

J is TRBJ2-7 and V is TRBV5-8; D unclear. Trimming stripped 0 bases from V and 5 bases from J, with 6 bases between. The length of the CDR3 is 12 residues. Germline-derived CDR1 and CDR2 are SGHTS and YDEGEE. The CDR3 nucleotides read TGTGCCAGCAGCTTGGGGCCGAACGAGCAGTACTTC. Amino acids: CASSLGPNEQYF.

The CDR3 region is CASSLTGSDSPLHF. The CDR3 DNA reads TGTGCCAGCAGCTTAACAGGGAGTGATTCACCCCTCCACTTT. The chain recombines TRBV13 with TRBJ1-6, with D perhaps TRBD1 (6 bases). The CDR3 is made up of 14 amino acids. Looked up from germline, CDR1 is PRHDT and CDR2 is FYEKMQ (reference sequence). Trimming cost V 2 bases and J 8 bases, with 10 bases left between them.

The chain carries TRBV4-1 and TRBJ2-1; 14 bases line up with TRBD2. Germline trimming cut 6 bases from V and 6 bases from J; bases unmatched to any gene: 4. The germline gives CDR1 MGHRA, CDR2 YSYEKL. The CDR3 consists of 15 residues. This CDR3 is CASRGLAGGPNEQFF. As DNA, the CDR3 is TGCGCCAGCAGAGGACTAGCGGGAGGTCCCAATGAGCAGTTCTTC.

V usage is TRBV7-9 and J usage is TRBJ1-6; 7 nucleotides line up with TRBD1. The CDR3 covers 15 residues. Germline CDR1 and CDR2: SEHNR and FQNEAQ (reference sequence). Germline trimming cut 3 bases from V and 7 bases from J; bases unmatched to any gene: 6. The CDR3 reads CASSFETGLNSPLHF. CDR3 nucleotide sequence: TGTGCCAGCAGCTTCGAGACAGGGCTGAATTCACCCCTCCACTTT.

A few counts support this clone. CDR3 DNA: TGTGCCAGTGCCAAAGGCACTGAAGCTTTCTTT. This codes for CASAKGTEAFF. This chain joins TRBV19 and TRBJ1-1; no reliable D call. CDR3 length equals 11 residues. Between the trimmed V and J ends, which lost 8 bases and 4 bases, there was a span of 8 bases. Germline V gene lookup returns CDR1 LNHDA and CDR2 SQIVND (reference sequence).

This clone was counted a single time. The V call is TRBV9, the J call TRBJ2-1; tentative D call: TRBD2 (5 bases). Trimming shortened V by 2 bases and J by 6 bases, and 9 bases separated the two germline ends. The CDR3 contains 13 residues. The germline V gene has CDR1 SGDLS and CDR2 YYNGEE. For the CDR3, the DNA is TGTGCCAGCAGCGTCGGGGAAAGCAATGAGCAGTTCTTC. It is translated as CASSVGESNEQFF.

The chain couples TRBV29-1 to TRBJ2-1, with 11 bases identical to TRBD1. The germline CDR1 and CDR2 sequences are SQVTM and ANQGSEA. This CDR3 is 13 amino acids long. V lost 4 bases and J lost 8; bases outside the gene matches: 4. The CDR3: CSVGTGGWDEQFF. For the CDR3, the DNA is TGCAGCGTTGGGACAGGGGGCTGGGATGAGCAGTTCTTC.

This clone was found once. The V and J genes are TRBV10-3 and TRBJ2-1; no clear D gene. Trimming cost V 6 bases and J 10 bases, with 10 bases left between them. CDR3 length equals 11 residues. CDR1 is ENHRY and CDR2 is SYGVKD in the germline V gene. Written as DNA, the CDR3 is TGTGCCATCAGCGAAAAGCCAGAGCAGTTCTTC. It yields the protein CAISEKPEQFF.

This rearrangement joins TRBV7-2 to TRBJ2-2; 7 bases line up with TRBD2. V was pared by 5 bases and J by 1 base, with 4 bases of the junction left unmatched. CDR3 size: 15 residues. CDR1 and CDR2 from the germline V gene are SGHTA and FQGNSA. CDR3 sequence: CASSASGVNTGELFF. Written as DNA, the CDR3 is TGTGCCAGCAGCGCCAGCGGGGTGAACACCGGGGAGCTGTTTTTT. The complete variable domain, with remaining parts taken from reference TRBV7-2 and TRBJ2-2, reads GAGVSQSPSNKVTEKGKDVELRCDPISGHTALYWYRQSLGQGLEFLIYFQGNSAPDKSGLPSDRFSAERTGGSVSTLTIQRTQQEDSAVYLCASSASGVNTGELFFGEGSRLTVL.